This TCR beta chain was sequenced for a study of siplizumab effects on memory and regulatory T cells. Sequencing used immunoSEQ multiplex PCR; TCRdb keeps in-frame clones, though not all of them. The data hold 70,000 or so clones, with about 90% observed a single time. Between the trimmed V and J ends, which lost 5 bases and 4 bases, there was a span of 10 bases. This CDR3 contains 13 residues. The germline V gene has CDR1 LNHDA and CDR2 SQIVND (reference sequence). The TCR comes from a human donor in good health. The chain links TRBV19 to TRBJ2-3; D gene ambiguous. The specimen was CD8+ T cells sorted from blood. DNA of the CDR3: TGTGCCAGTAGTCCCGATGGAGCAGATACGCAGTATTTT. Translation gives CASSPDGADTQYF.